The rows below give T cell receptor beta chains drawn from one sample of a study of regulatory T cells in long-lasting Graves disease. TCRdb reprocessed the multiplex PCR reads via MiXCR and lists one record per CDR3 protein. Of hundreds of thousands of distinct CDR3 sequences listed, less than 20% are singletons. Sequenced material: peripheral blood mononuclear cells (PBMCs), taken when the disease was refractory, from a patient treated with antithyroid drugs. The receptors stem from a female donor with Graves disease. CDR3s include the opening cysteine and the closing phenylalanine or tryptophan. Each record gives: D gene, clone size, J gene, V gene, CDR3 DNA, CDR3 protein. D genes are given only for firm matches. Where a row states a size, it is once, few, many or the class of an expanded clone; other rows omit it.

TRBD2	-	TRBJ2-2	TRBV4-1	TGCGCCAGCAGCCAAGATCCCTTTCTTAGCGGGAGAAAGACCGGGGAGCTGTTTTTT	CASSQDPFLSGRKTGELFF
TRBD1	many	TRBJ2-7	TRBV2	TGTGCCAGCAGAGGGACAGGGAACTACGAGCAGTACTTC	CASRGTGNYEQYF
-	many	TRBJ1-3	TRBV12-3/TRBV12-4	TGTGCCAGCACCAAGGACATGAGCTCTGGAAACACCATATATTTT	CASTKDMSSGNTIYF
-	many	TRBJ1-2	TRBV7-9	TGTGCCAGCAGCTCCAACCCCGCCCGGGGGAATGGCTACACCTTC	CASSSNPARGNGYTF
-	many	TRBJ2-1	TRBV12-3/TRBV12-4	TGTGCCAGCAGTATGGGAGAAAGCAATGAGCAGTTCTTC	CASSMGESNEQFF
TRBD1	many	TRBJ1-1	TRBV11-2	TGTGCCAGCAGCAAGGGACAGGGAGGCACTGAAGCTTTCTTT	CASSKGQGGTEAFF
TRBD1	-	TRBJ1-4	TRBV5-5	TGTGCCAGCACCTGGACAGGAACTAATGAAAAACTGTTTTTT	CASTWTGTNEKLFF
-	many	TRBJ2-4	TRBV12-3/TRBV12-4	TGTGCCAGCAGTTTATTCGGAGGGGGACCTCAGTACTTC	CASSLFGGGPQYF
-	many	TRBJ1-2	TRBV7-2	TGTGCCAGCAGCTGGAAAACTAACTATGGCTACACCTTC	CASSWKTNYGYTF
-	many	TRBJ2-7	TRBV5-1	TGCGCCAGCAGCGCGGACGGCGCCTACGAGCAGTACTTC	CASSADGAYEQYF
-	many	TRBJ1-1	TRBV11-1	TGTGCCAGCAGCTTAGCGCTAGAGGGCACTGAAGCTTTCTTT	CASSLALEGTEAFF
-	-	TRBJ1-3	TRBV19	TGTGCCAGTAGTATGGGGGACAATCCGAGAAACACCATATATTTT	CASSMGDNPRNTIYF
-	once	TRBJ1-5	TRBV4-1	TGCGCCAGCAGCCACCGGACAGAGGACTATCAGCCCCAGCATTTT	CASSHRTEDYQPQHF
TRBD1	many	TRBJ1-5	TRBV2	TGTGCCAGCAGTCCGGGACAGGGAAGAACGGCGAGCAATCAGCCCCAGCATTTT	CASSPGQGRTASNQPQHF
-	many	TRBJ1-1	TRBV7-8	TGTGCCAGCAGCTTGGGAATGACGAGCACTGAAGCTTTCTTT	CASSLGMTSTEAFF
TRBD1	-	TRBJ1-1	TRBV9	TGTGCCAGCAGCGTGGGGCACAGGGGGAACACTGAAGCTTTCTTT	CASSVGHRGNTEAFF
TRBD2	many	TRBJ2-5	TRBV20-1	TGCAGTGCCCTCATTCTAGCGGGAGCGGGTGAGACCCAGTACTTC	CSALILAGAGETQYF
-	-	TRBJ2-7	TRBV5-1	TGCGCCAGCAGCTTGGCACAACTCTCCTACGAGCAGTACTTC	CASSLAQLSYEQYF
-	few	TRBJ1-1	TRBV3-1	TGTGCCAGCAGCCAAGAGTTTTCCTGGGTGCGGAACACTGAAGCTTTCTTT	CASSQEFSWVRNTEAFF
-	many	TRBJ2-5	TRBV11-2	TGTGCCAGCAGCTTAGACGAGTATTTGGAGACCCAGTACTTC	CASSLDEYLETQYF
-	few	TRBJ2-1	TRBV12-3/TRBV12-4	TGTGCCAGCAGTCCATTACAGGGCAATGAGCAGTTCTTC	CASSPLQGNEQFF
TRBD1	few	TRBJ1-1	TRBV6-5	TGTGCCAGCAGTTACTTGGGAAGGGGGCAGCGGCTGTTGGTTGAAGCTTTCTTT	CASSYLGRGQRLLVEAFF
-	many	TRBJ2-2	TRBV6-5	TGTGCCAGCAGTTTGTCGCACAGGAACACCGGGGAGCTGTTTTTT	CASSLSHRNTGELFF
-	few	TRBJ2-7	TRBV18	TGTGCCAGCTCACCAATGCCAGGGAGAGGCGGCAATACCTACGAGCAGTACTTC	CASSPMPGRGGNTYEQYF
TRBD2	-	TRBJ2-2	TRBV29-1	TGCAGCAAGAGAGGGACTAGCGGGGGTCGAAACACCGGGGAGCTGTTTTTT	CSKRGTSGGRNTGELFF
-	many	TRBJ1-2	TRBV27	TGTGCCAGCAGTTCCCTAGGGGAAATCGGTGGCTACACCTTC	CASSSLGEIGGYTF
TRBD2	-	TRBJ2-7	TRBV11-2	TGTGCCAGCAGCTCTTTGACTAGCGGCGAGCAGTACTTC	CASSSLTSGEQYF
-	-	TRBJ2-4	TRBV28	TGTGCCAGCAGTCCAGGGGTTGTGGCCAAAAACATTCAGTGCTTC	CASSPGVVAKNIQCF
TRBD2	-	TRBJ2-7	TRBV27	TGTGCCAGCAGCGACATATCCCGTAGCGGGAGTCACAACGAGCAGCACTTC	CASSDISRSGSHNEQHF
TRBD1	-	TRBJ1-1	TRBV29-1	TGCAGCGTTCGTGGACAGGGGGGGACGACTGAAGCTTTCTTT	CSVRGQGGTTEAFF
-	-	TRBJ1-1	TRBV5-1	TGCGCCAGCAGCTTGGTGGGAACTTGGGAAGCTTTCTTT	CASSLVGTWEAFF
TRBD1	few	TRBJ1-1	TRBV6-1	TGTGCCAGCAGTGAAACCCCGGGTCGACAGGGGGCTTTCTTT	CASSETPGRQGAFF
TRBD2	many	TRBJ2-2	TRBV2	TGTGCCAGCAGAGAGCGGGAGAACACCGGGGAGCTGTTTTTT	CASRERENTGELFF
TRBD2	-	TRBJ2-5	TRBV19	TGTGCCAGTAGTATACAGCGGGGGGAACAAGAGACCCAGTACTTC	CASSIQRGEQETQYF
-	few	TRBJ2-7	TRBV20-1	TGCAGTGCCCTTAGGGACTCATCTACGACGCAGTACTTC	CSALRDSSTTQYF
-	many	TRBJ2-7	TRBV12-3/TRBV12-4	TGTGCCAGCAGTGGAACGGTCCGTCAAGAGCAGTACTTC	CASSGTVRQEQYF
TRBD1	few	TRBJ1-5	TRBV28	TGTGCCAGCAGCCGACTGGGACAGAGTATCAATCAGCCCCAGCATTTT	CASSRLGQSINQPQHF
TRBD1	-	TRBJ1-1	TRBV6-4	TGTGCCGGGAGAGGACAGGGTGAAGCTTTCTTT	CAGRGQGEAFF
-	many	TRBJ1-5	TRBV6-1	TGTGCCAGCAAGCAGGGAGGGTATAGCAATCAGCCCCAGCATTTT	CASKQGGYSNQPQHF
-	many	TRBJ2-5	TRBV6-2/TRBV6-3	TGTGCCAACCCTCAAGAGACCCAGTACTTC	CANPQETQYF
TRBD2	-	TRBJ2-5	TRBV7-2	TGTGCCAGCAGCTTAAAACTAGCGGGAGTAGAGACCCAGTACTTC	CASSLKLAGVETQYF
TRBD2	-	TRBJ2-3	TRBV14	TGTGCCAGCAGCCTTAGCGGGGCAGGACGCACAGATACGCAGTATTTT	CASSLSGAGRTDTQYF
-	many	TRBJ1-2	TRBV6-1	TGTGCCAGCTGCACGGGACCTTTTCGCGGCTACACCTTC	CASCTGPFRGYTF
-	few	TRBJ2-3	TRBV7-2	TGTGCCAGCAGCTTATATGATACGCAGTATTTT	CASSLYDTQYF
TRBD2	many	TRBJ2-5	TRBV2	TGTGCCAGCGGTATGGGAGGGTCCGGGGAGACCCAGTACTTC	CASGMGGSGETQYF
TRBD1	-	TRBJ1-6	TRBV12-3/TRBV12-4	TGTGCCAGCAAACTCCGGGCGGGACAGGTATATTCACCCCTCCACTTT	CASKLRAGQVYSPLHF
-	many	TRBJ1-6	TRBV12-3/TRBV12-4	TGTGCCAGCAGTAGACGGAGCTCCTATAATTCACCCCTCCACTTT	CASSRRSSYNSPLHF
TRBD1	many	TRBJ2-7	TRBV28	TGTGCCAGCAGTTACGGGACAGGAGCCTACGAGCAGTACTTC	CASSYGTGAYEQYF